This TCR beta chain stems from a study of Ad26.COV2.S vaccination and SARS-CoV-2 variants. As for the study in general: This donor came from the COV1001 trial of Ad26.COV2.S. General observations from the study: Following vaccination, spike-specific CD8+ and CD4+ T cell responses reportedly exhibited substantial breadth. Breadth measured for non-spike TCRs was similar across vaccine and placebo recipients. Vaccinees showed greater spike-specific TCR breadth than placebo recipients.

Note on this clone: What it binds is unknown.

Sample treatment: around 19 received Ad26.COV2.S at low or high dose, single or two shots; 5 received placebo; per-sample allocation not given. Specimen acquisition occurred on day 63 following the initial vaccine or placebo injection. Germline V lookup: CDR1 KGHSH, CDR2 LQKENI. Trimming at V came to 4 bases and at J to 2 bases, leaving 9 bases not matched to a gene. The CDR3 is made up of 16 amino acids. The assay was immunoSEQ multiplex PCR, and TCRdb's table has in-frame clones only and misses some. In the table there are about 680,000 clones, 80% to 90% of which are singletons. This specimen consisted of peripheral blood, obtained in a trial of Ad26.COV2.S vaccine versus placebo. This TCR derives from a person aged 18 to 65 who received the Ad26.COV2.S COVID-19 vaccine or a placebo. The V call is TRBV18, the J call TRBJ1-1, with TRBD1 identical over 8 bases. This chain's CDR3 is CASSRGQGRGNTEAFF. CDR3 sequence (DNA): TGTGCCAGCTCACGCGGACAGGGTCGGGGTAACACTGAAGCTTTCTTT.